One T cell receptor (beta chain) is described in this entry. This entry comes from a study of CD8 T cell repertoires and HIV-1 epitope variants. Study-wide context: Control wells had CMV/EBV/flu peptides, negative Ebola AY9, or no peptide.

Using immunoSEQ multiplex PCR, the repertoire was profiled, and TCRdb retains in-frame clones only, with some absent. The table shows about 95,000 clones, with roughly four fifths occurring only once. Sample: uncultured baseline CD8+ T cells from peripheral blood mononuclear cells (PBMCs). This receptor was obtained from a male donor with HIV.

CDR3 sequence (DNA): TGTGCCAGTAGTAACAGGGACCATCCCCTCTACGAGCAGTACTTC. Translating it yields CASSNRDHPLYEQYF. V gene TRBV19 combines with J gene TRBJ2-7, with D perhaps TRBD1 (6 bases). The CDR3 consists of 15 residues. Germline CDR1 and CDR2: LNHDA and SQIVND (reference sequence). V lost 4 bases to trimming and J lost 3 bases, with 16 bases between them.